This is a list of T cell receptor beta chains from one sample in a study of blood T cell repertoires in COVID-19. Clones were sequenced by immunoSEQ multiplex PCR, and TCRdb holds only the in-frame ones, with some missing. The sample records roughly 190,000 clones, roughly nine tenths being singletons. The sequenced sample was peripheral blood. The receptor source for this set is a man between 60 and 75 years old with active or convalescent COVID-19. The CDR3 runs from the conserved cysteine through the conserved F or W. D genes are given only for firm matches.

J gene	V gene	D gene	CDR3 protein	CDR3 DNA
TRBJ2-3	TRBV4-1	-	CASSQDTTLGGSPPDTQYF	TGCGCCAGCAGCCAAGACACCACCCTTGGCGGGTCCCCCCCGGATACGCAGTATTTT
TRBJ2-5	TRBV3-1/TRBV3-2	TRBD2	CASSTLAGGPGTQYF	TGTGCCAGCAGCACGTTAGCGGGGGGTCCGGGGACCCAGTACTTC
TRBJ2-1	TRBV3-1/TRBV3-2	TRBD2	CASSQDFGGGGDEQFF	TGTGCCAGCAGCCAAGATTTTGGCGGGGGGGGAGATGAGCAGTTCTTC
TRBJ1-3	TRBV28	-	CASSSPGRLRNGNTIYF	TGTGCCAGCAGTTCTCCCGGGAGGTTGCGAAACGGAAACACCATATATTTT
TRBJ2-7	TRBV7-9	-	CASSHYGASYEQYF	TGTGCCAGCAGCCATTATGGGGCCTCCTACGAGCAGTACTTC
TRBJ1-1	TRBV19	-	CASNPRGGNTEAFF	TGTGCCAGTAACCCGAGGGGGGGGAACACTGAAGCTTTCTTT
TRBJ2-1	TRBV12-3/TRBV12-4	TRBD2	CASSLAQRGEQFF	TGTGCCAGCAGTTTAGCCCAGCGGGGTGAGCAGTTCTTC
TRBJ2-3	TRBV12-5	TRBD1	CASGLRDRSTDTQYF	TGTGCTAGTGGTTTGAGGGACAGAAGCACAGATACGCAGTATTTT
TRBJ1-2	TRBV6-5	TRBD1	CATQQGDYGYTF	TGTGCCACCCAACAGGGGGACTATGGCTACACCTTC
TRBJ1-2	TRBV25-1	-	CASSDSDYGRTLYTF	TGTGCCAGCAGTGACTCCGACTACGGTAGGACCCTTTACACCTTC
TRBJ1-2	TRBV6-5	TRBD1	CASSFGTANYGYTF	TGTGCCAGCAGTTTTGGGACAGCTAACTATGGCTACACCTTC
TRBJ2-5	TRBV30	-	CAWIPGGLQETQYF	TGTGCCTGGATACCGGGGGGCCTCCAAGAGACCCAGTACTTC
TRBJ1-6	TRBV6-5	-	CASSYRLDSFNSPLHF	TGTGCCAGCAGTTACCGGCTGGACAGCTTTAATTCACCCCTCCACTTT
TRBJ2-7	TRBV7-6	TRBD1	CASSSGTADSYEQYF	TGTGCCAGCAGCTCCGGGACAGCCGACTCCTACGAGCAGTACTTC
TRBJ2-7	TRBV7-2	-	CASSSPLGSGVEQYF	TGTGCCAGCAGCTCCCCTTTAGGTAGCGGCGTGGAGCAGTACTTC